A few counts support the clone carrying this T cell receptor (beta chain). The target antigen is unknown. The data were taken from a study of blood T cells in healthy people across ages. CDR1 SGHTA and CDR2 FQGNSA come from the germline V gene. The CDR3 covers 13 residues. J was trimmed by 6 bases and V by 7 bases; bases with no gene match: 9. Study-wide points: TCR beta diversity, measured per million T cells, fell in a roughly linear way with age.

Together with a sample-barcoded 5' primer, a J-beta primer mix was included in a second PCR lasting roughly 6 to 12 cycles. TCRdb used MiXCR to reprocess the 5' RACE reads, holding one entry per CDR3 protein. The sample yields 550,000 to 650,000 distinct CDR3 sequences, about 28% seen once. These records were also assigned to another study, of T cells of mothers and their children. That publication notes: Samples were obtained from three healthy Caucasian mothers and their six children. Per child, some 3 million TCR beta CDR3 reads were obtained, against over 9.5 million per mother. Related mother-child pairs shared marginally more repertoire than unrelated pairs, though not significantly.

This sequence joins TRBV7-2 and TRBJ2-7; TRBD2 agrees at 7 bases. The TCR originated in a boy aged 2 to 9 in good health. The sequenced sample consisted of blood. In DNA form, the CDR3 reads TGTGCCAGCAACCCGGGACTAACTCTCGAGCAGTACTTC. Translated, it gives CASNPGLTLEQYF.